This T cell receptor (beta chain) came from a study of shared clonotypes between healthy human individuals. V trimming: 6 bases; J trimming: 5 bases; junction bases outside the gene matches: 9. CDR1 is SGHDT, CDR2 YYEEEE, per germline. This CDR3 has 15 amino acids. Generated by immunoSEQ multiplex PCR, the TCRdb table keeps only in-frame clones and is missing some. The data contain roughly 2.2 million clones, roughly 90% of them seen just once; the ten biggest clones take up 0.3% to 0.4%. The specimen sequenced was naive CD4+ T cells from PBMCs. The subset denotes: CD45RA+ positively selected. J is TRBJ2-1 and V is TRBV5-6, with 9 positions matching TRBD2. This TCR was sampled from a man younger than 35 in good health. Some clones in this sample may be carry-over from other donors' samples. The CDR3: CASIPRGLAHNEQFF. The CDR3 nucleotides read TGTGCCAGCATCCCCCGGGGACTAGCCCACAATGAGCAGTTCTTC.